Each of the 26 T cell receptor beta chains below was sequenced from the same sample in a study of long-term antiretroviral therapy in people with HIV. Sequencing used immunoSEQ v3.0 at survey level. TCRdb's table, derived via immunoSEQ multiplex PCR, lists solely in-frame clones and lacks some. The sample contains about 33,000 clones, approximately 80% of which appear only once. Sequencing was performed on unsorted PBMCs, taken 2 years after starting antiretroviral therapy. Source of these receptors: a woman aged 45 to 65 with HIV.

The V gene is TRBV19, the J gene TRBJ1-2, with D uncertain. CDR3 length: 16 amino acids. Per germline, CDR1 LNHDA and CDR2 SQIVND (reference sequence). V lost 3 bases to trimming and J lost 4 bases, with 18 bases between them. DNA for the CDR3: TGTGCCAGTAGTATCCCTGCGTGGGGATCCGGCTATGGCTACACCTTC. Its protein product is CASSIPAWGSGYGYTF.

A single count supports this clone. This chain joins TRBV30 and TRBJ1-2, with D possibly TRBD1 on 5 matching bases. V was cut by 0 bases and J by 6 bases, with 20 bases left in between. The CDR3 is 16 amino acids. Per germline, CDR1 GTSNPN and CDR2 SVGIG (reference sequence). CDR3 nucleotides: TGTGCCTGGAGTGTAGTCCTTGGTGGAGGGGAAAATGGCTACACCTTC. Amino acids: CAWSVVLGGGENGYTF.

As regards this clone: A junction end diverges from the germline sequence, so it may reflect a read error. The chain uses TRBV6-5 and TRBJ1-2, with 8 bases aligning to TRBD1. Germline V gene lookup returns CDR1 MNHEY and CDR2 SVGAGI. The CDR3 loop spans 13 amino acids. The CDR3 loop reads CASSDRGGGDYTF. CDR3 sequence (DNA): TGCGCCAGCAGCGACAGGGGAGGAGGCGACTACACCTTC.

CDR3 DNA sequence: TGTGCCAGCAGTCGTAGAGGCCCAGCGGGGTTACAAGAGACCCAGTACTTC. It yields the protein CASSRRGPAGLQETQYF. The chain has TRBV9 and TRBJ2-5, with TRBD2 matching 7 bases. Germline CDR1 and CDR2: SGDLS and YYNGEE. V lost 5 bases, J lost 2 bases, and 15 bases stayed unmatched. This CDR3 comprises 17 residues.

This clone was seen only a few times. This chain uses TRBV27 with TRBJ2-3; 9 bases fit TRBD2. The CDR3 is made up of 15 amino acids. The V gene's germline CDR1 is MNHEY and CDR2 SMNVEV (reference sequence). J gave up 6 bases and V 2 bases, and 6 bases lay outside the gene matches. DNA for the CDR3: TGTGCCAGCAGTTTAGCGGGGGGGCCGGGGGATACGCAGTATTTT. This codes for CASSLAGGPGDTQYF.

The chain links TRBV7-9 to TRBJ2-3; D assignment may be TRBD1 or TRBD2 (5 bases each). The CDR3 is 17 amino acids. V was shortened by 4 bases and J by 2 bases, with 19 bases between the two germline ends. The germline V gene has CDR1 SEHNR and CDR2 FQNEAQ (reference sequence). DNA of the CDR3: TGTGCCAGCAGCTACCGGGGTCATACAGGATCCACAGATACGCAGTATTTT. The encoded protein is CASSYRGHTGSTDTQYF.

The rearrangement links TRBV19 to TRBJ1-2; no definite D call. Trimming shortened V by 10 bases and J by 8 bases, and 23 bases separated the two germline ends. Germline V CDR1 and CDR2: LNHDA, SQIVND (reference sequence). The CDR3 runs to 14 residues. For the CDR3, the DNA is TGTGCCACCCTATACCAGGATAATCGCAGGGGCTACACCTTC. This gives the protein CATLYQDNRRGYTF.

This clone was seen a handful of times. The chain carries TRBV7-2 and TRBJ1-2, with 8 bases matching TRBD1. The trim removed 7 bases at V and 4 bases at J, leaving 11 bases unmatched. The V gene's germline CDR1 is SGHTA and CDR2 FQGNSA. The CDR3 totals 15 residues. CDR3 sequence (DNA): TGTGCCAGCACCAACCTACAGGGGGTATTCTATGGCTACACCTTC. This translates into CASTNLQGVFYGYTF. The variable domain in full, with the rest retrieved from reference TRBV7-2 and TRBJ1-2, is GAGVSQSPSNKVTEKGKDVELRCDPISGHTALYWYRQSLGQGLEFLIYFQGNSAPDKSGLPSDRFSAERTGGSVSTLTIQRTQQEDSAVYLCASTNLQGVFYGYTFGSGTRLTVV.

The chain employs TRBV7-9 and TRBJ2-3, with no clear D. Germline loops: CDR1 SEHNR, CDR2 FQNEAQ (reference sequence). Trimming pared 0 bases from V and 2 bases from J, leaving 12 bases between. This CDR3 region has 16 residues. CDR3 amino acids: CASSLAVTDHTDTQYF. The CDR3 DNA reads as TGTGCCAGCAGCTTAGCGGTAACGGACCACACAGATACGCAGTATTTT.

The chain combines TRBV11-2 with TRBJ2-7, with D tentatively TRBD1 or TRBD2 (7 bases each). Trimming took 5 bases from V and 2 from J, leaving 25 bases between them. The CDR3 has 18 amino acids. CDR1 SGHAT and CDR2 FQNNGV come from the germline V gene. The CDR3 is CASSPQLGGGQGAYEQYV. DNA for the CDR3: TGTGCCAGCAGCCCTCAGCTTGGGGGGGGCCAGGGGGCCTACGAGCAGTACGTC.

The chain recombines TRBV9 with TRBJ2-3; D tentatively reads TRBD1 or TRBD2 (6 bases each). Germline V gene lookup returns CDR1 SGDLS and CDR2 YYNGEE. The length of the CDR3 is 15 residues. V was clipped by 0 bases and J by 0 bases, with 8 bases between them. The CDR3 nucleotides are TGTGCCAGCAGCGTAGCGGGGGCGAGCACAGATACGCAGTATTTT. Translation gives CASSVAGASTDTQYF.

The V call is TRBV10-1, the J call TRBJ2-5, with 10 nucleotides matching TRBD2. This CDR3 has 15 residues. The J segment lost 2 bases and the V segment lost 3 bases, leaving 3 bases of the junction unmatched. Per the germline V gene, CDR1 is WNHNN and CDR2 is SYGVQD (reference sequence). CDR3 DNA sequence: TGCGCCAGCAGTGAAGCTAGCGGGGGACAAGAGACCCAGTACTTC. It translates to CASSEASGGQETQYF.

The chain uses TRBV4-2 and TRBJ2-2; tentatively, D is TRBD2 (6 bases). Germline V lookup: CDR1 LGHNA, CDR2 YNFKEQ. V shed 4 bases and J shed 3 bases, with 18 bases lying between them. This CDR3 has 17 residues. This chain's CDR3 is CASSPPVGGADTGELFF. CDR3 nucleotide sequence: TGTGCCAGCAGCCCCCCTGTGGGGGGAGCGGACACCGGGGAGCTGTTTTTT.

This clone appeared a few times. The rearrangement links TRBV7-2 to TRBJ1-6; 10 bases are a match to TRBD1. V shed 2 bases, J shed 10 bases, and the junction held 8 bases outside the gene matches. This CDR3 is built from 16 residues. In germline, CDR1 is SGHTA, CDR2 FQGNSA. CDR3 sequence reads: CASSLRLGQGKSPLHF. CDR3 coding DNA: TGTGCCAGCAGCTTACGATTGGGACAGGGGAAATCACCCCTCCACTTT.

The chain recombines TRBV2 with TRBJ1-6; D remains ambiguous. Germline CDR1 SNHLY, CDR2 FYNNEI. The CDR3 length is 17 residues. Trimming pared 4 bases from V and 6 bases from J, leaving 19 bases between. DNA for the CDR3: TGTGCCAGCAGTGTTCCCCATCTAGGGCGAGTTAATTCACCCCTCCACTTT. Residues: CASSVPHLGRVNSPLHF.

The CDR3 is CAVLTARWSGYTF. The DNA of the CDR3 is TGTGCCGTATTGACTGCTAGATGGAGTGGCTACACCTTC. The J gene is TRBJ1-2, the V gene TRBV7-9; no firm D call. This CDR3 has 13 residues. Trimming stripped 11 bases from V and 7 bases from J, with 20 bases between. The germline V gene encodes CDR1 SEHNR and CDR2 FQNEAQ (reference sequence).

The V and J genes are TRBV5-4 and TRBJ2-6; 11 bases are shared with TRBD1. V lost 4 bases, J lost 2 bases, and 2 bases stayed unmatched. This CDR3 is 16 amino acids long. The V gene's germline CDR1 is SGHNT and CDR2 YYREEE (reference sequence). The CDR3 reads CASSRTGGAGANVLTF. Here the CDR3 DNA reads TGTGCCAGCAGCCGGACAGGGGGCGCTGGGGCCAACGTCCTGACTTTC.

This chain uses TRBV5-1 with TRBJ2-6, with a possible D match to TRBD1 (5 bases). Trimming stripped 5 bases from V and 1 base from J, with 16 bases between. The CDR3 is 17 amino acids. Germline values: CDR1 SGHRS, CDR2 YFSETQ. The DNA of the CDR3 is TGCGCCAGCAGTAATTTGGGGCGCCCGTCTGGGGCCAACGTCCTGACTTTC. Residues: CASSNLGRPSGANVLTF.

V and J are TRBV15 and TRBJ2-3; no clear D. Germline CDR1 and CDR2: LNHNV and YYDKDF (reference sequence). This CDR3 is built from 15 residues. Deletions cut 0 bases from V and 1 base from J, with 8 bases between. The CDR3 nucleotides read TGTGCCACCAGCAGAGAGGTCCGGGGCACAGATACGCAGTATTTT. Its translation: CATSREVRGTDTQYF.

The rearrangement joins TRBV5-6 to TRBJ2-1; D gene unclear. The CDR3 loop spans 14 amino acids. Germline lookup yields CDR1 SGHDT and CDR2 YYEEEE. Trimming removed 4 bases at V and 5 bases at J, with 13 bases between. The CDR3 is CASSPTPVNNEQFF. The CDR3 nucleotides read TGTGCCAGCAGCCCCACCCCAGTTAACAATGAGCAGTTCTTC. Full variable domain (remainder filled in from reference TRBV5-6 and TRBJ2-1): DAGVTQSPTHLIKTRGQQVTLRCSPKSGHDTVSWYQQALGQGPQFIFQYYEEEERQRGNFPDRFSGHQFPNYSSELNVNALLLGDSALYLCASSPTPVNNEQFFGPGTRLTVL.

This chain links TRBV5-6 with TRBJ2-7; no reliable D call. Trimming shortened V by 2 bases and J by 7 bases, and 13 bases separated the two germline ends. The CDR3 consists of 13 residues. The germline V gene has CDR1 SGHDT and CDR2 YYEEEE. This CDR3 is CASSFNSMSEQYV. The DNA of the CDR3 is TGTGCCAGCAGCTTTAATTCGATGAGTGAGCAGTACGTC.

This chain links TRBV7-3 with TRBJ2-3; D is tentatively TRBD1 or TRBD2 (6 bases each). This CDR3 spans 13 amino acids. The V gene's germline CDR1 is SGHTA and CDR2 FQGTGA. V was shortened by 6 bases and J by 3 bases, with 10 bases between the two germline ends. CDR3 DNA: TGTGCCAGCAGTACAGGGAGGACAGATACGCAGTATTTT. Translating gives CASSTGRTDTQYF.

The gene calls are TRBV6-5 and TRBJ1-3; no clear D. The CDR3 covers 14 residues. V was trimmed by 2 bases and J by 0 bases, leaving 5 bases between them. Germline CDR1 is MNHEY and CDR2 is SVGAGI. The CDR3 spells CASSYRSSGNTIYF. In DNA form, the CDR3 reads TGTGCCAGCAGTTACAGATCCTCTGGAAACACCATATATTTT.

This clone was observed a single time. The rearrangement joins TRBV7-3 to TRBJ1-2; D is ambiguous. V lost 3 bases, J lost 0 bases, and 5 bases lay in between. The V gene's germline CDR1 is SGHTA and CDR2 FQGTGA. The CDR3 consists of 13 residues. The CDR3 region has the DNA TGTGCCAGCAGCTTCTCAGCTAACTATGGCTACACCTTC. It yields the protein CASSFSANYGYTF.

This chain uses TRBV11-2 with TRBJ2-7; 13 bases line up with TRBD2. With 5 bases clipped from V and 3 bases from J, the junction kept 13 bases outside the gene matches. The CDR3 has 18 amino acids. CDR1 and CDR2 (germline): SGHAT, FQNNGV. The CDR3 DNA is TGTGCCAGCAGCCCCGGACTAGCGGGGGCGGCGGCTAGCTACGAGCAGTACGTC. Its translation: CASSPGLAGAAASYEQYV.

The CDR3 reads CASSISNTGELFF. The CDR3 DNA sequence: TGCGCCAGCAGCATATCGAACACCGGGGAGCTGTTTTTT. The V and J genes are TRBV5-1 and TRBJ2-2, with D hard to call. Germline CDR1 and CDR2: SGHRS and YFSETQ. V lost 4 bases and J 0 bases, leaving 4 bases between the germline ends. The CDR3 length is 13 residues.